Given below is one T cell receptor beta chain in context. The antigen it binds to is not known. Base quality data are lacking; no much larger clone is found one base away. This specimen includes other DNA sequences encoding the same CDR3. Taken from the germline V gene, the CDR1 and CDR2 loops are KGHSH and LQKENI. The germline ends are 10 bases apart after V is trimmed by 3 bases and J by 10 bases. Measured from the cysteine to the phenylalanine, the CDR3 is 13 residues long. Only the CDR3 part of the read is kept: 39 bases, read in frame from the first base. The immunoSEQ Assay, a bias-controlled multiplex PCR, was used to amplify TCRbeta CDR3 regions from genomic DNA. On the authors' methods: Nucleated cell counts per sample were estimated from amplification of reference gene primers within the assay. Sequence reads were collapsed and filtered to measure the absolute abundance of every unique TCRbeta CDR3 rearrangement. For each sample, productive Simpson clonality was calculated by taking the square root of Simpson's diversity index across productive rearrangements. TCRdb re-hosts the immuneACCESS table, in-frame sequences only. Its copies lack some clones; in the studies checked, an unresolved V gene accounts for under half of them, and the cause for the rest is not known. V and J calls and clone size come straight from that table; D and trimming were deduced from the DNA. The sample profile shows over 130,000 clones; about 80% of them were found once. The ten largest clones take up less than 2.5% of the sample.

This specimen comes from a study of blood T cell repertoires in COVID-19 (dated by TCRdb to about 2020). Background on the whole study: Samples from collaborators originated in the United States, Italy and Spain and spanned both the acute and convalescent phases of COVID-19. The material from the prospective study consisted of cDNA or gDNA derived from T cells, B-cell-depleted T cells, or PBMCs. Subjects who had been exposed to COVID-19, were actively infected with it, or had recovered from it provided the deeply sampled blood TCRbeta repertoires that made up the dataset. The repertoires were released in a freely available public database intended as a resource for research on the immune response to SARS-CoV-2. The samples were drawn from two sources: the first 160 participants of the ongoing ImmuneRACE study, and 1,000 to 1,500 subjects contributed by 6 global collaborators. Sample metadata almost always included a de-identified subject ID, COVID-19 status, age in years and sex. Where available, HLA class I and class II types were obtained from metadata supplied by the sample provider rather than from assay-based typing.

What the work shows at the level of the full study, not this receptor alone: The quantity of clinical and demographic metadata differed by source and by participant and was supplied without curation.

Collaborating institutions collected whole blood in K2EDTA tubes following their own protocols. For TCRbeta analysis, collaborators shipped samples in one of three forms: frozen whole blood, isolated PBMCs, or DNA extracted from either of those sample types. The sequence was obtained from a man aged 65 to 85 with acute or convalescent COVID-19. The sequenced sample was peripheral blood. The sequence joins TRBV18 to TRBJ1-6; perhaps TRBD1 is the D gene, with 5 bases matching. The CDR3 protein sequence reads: CASSPPGLSPLHF. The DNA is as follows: TGTGCCAGCTCACCGCCAGGGTTGTCACCCCTCCACTTT.